This T cell receptor beta chain was obtained from a study of blood T cell repertoires in COVID-19. The authors' processing: Reference gene primer amplification gave nucleated cell count estimates. This table comes from immunoSEQ multiplex PCR, and its TCRdb copy is limited to in-frame clones, with some not included. The DNA gave D and trimming, while V, J and clone size come from that table. In the table there are about 200,000 clones, roughly 85% of which are singletons. Germline CDR1 reads SNHLY; CDR2 reads FYNNEI. The J segment lost 10 bases and the V segment lost 0 bases, leaving 9 bases of the junction unmatched. This CDR3 has 15 residues.

The sample comprised peripheral blood. The chain uses TRBV2 and TRBJ2-1, with 7 bases lining up with TRBD2. This sequence originates from a woman older than 75 with acute or convalescent COVID-19. DNA for the CDR3: TGTGCCAGCAGTGAAGCCTCCGGGGGGAGGGGAGAGCAGTTCTTC. Its translation is CASSEASGGRGEQFF.